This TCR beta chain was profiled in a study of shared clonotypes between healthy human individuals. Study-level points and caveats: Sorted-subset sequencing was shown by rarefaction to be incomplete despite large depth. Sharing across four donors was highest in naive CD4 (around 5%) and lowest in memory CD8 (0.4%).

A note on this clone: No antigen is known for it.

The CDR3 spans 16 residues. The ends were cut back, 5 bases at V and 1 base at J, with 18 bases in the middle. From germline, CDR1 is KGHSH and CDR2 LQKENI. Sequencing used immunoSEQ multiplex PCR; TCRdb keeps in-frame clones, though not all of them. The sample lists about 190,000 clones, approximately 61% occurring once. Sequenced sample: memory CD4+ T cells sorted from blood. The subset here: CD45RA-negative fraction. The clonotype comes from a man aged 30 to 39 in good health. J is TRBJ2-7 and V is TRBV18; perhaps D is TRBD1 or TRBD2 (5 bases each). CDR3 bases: TGTGCCAGCTCATCGTCCGGGACGGAGCTTTCCTACGAGCAGTACTTC. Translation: CASSSSGTELSYEQYF.